Below are 21 T cell receptor beta chains sequenced from a single sample in a study of T cells in Graves' hyperthyroidism and ophthalmopathy (dated by TCRdb to about 2019). The method behind the library was multiplex PCR. These reads were obtained on an Illumina HiSeq 2000. The TCR beta CDR3 regions were amplified from the RNA transcripts. A first-round RT-PCR of the TCR CDR3 used the HTBI primer set with the Qiagen OneStep RT-PCR kit. TCRdb cleaned the public reads at Q25 with fastp, built clones with MiXCR and kept in-frame beta chains. Entries that share a CDR3 protein sequence are merged under the most common genes and DNA. This sample gives more than 450,000 distinct CDR3 sequences in total; less than 15% of them show up just once. The ten most abundant clones make up 11% to 15% of the sample. Source material: blood. Receptors were obtained from a woman aged 40 to 49 with Graves' hyperthyroidism.

Many counts were recorded for this clonotype. V and J are TRBV20-1 and TRBJ2-1; tentatively, D is TRBD2 (6 bases). The CDR3 is 15 amino acids. Germline V gene data show CDR1 as DFQATT and CDR2 as SNEGSKA (reference sequence). V was trimmed by 0 bases and J by 0 bases, leaving 9 bases between them. The CDR3 sequence is CSAREGLSSYNEQFF. In DNA, the CDR3 is TGCAGTGCTAGAGAGGGACTCAGCTCCTACAATGAGCAGTTCTTC.

This clonotype was seen repeatedly, ten times or more. The CDR3 sequence: CATSFGRWNTEAFF. Here the CDR3 DNA reads TGTGCCACCAGTTTTGGGCGTTGGAACACTGAAGCTTTCTTT. The chain recombines TRBV15 with TRBJ1-1; D is undetermined. With 6 bases removed from V and 1 base from J, the gap between germline ends came to 12 bases. CDR3 length: 14 amino acids. Germline assignment: CDR1 LNHNV and CDR2 YYDKDF (reference sequence).

The J gene is TRBJ1-2, the V gene TRBV6-2 or TRBV6-3; the D is unclear. The V and J ends lost 7 bases and 4 bases respectively, with 13 bases between them. The CDR3 extends over 13 amino acids. Germline V gene lookup returns CDR1 MNHEY and CDR2 SVGEGT. The CDR3 DNA reads TGTGCCAGCATGGGATTCGTCGGCTATGGCTACACCTTC. This encodes CASMGFVGYGYTF.

This clonotype was seen a few times. The genes are TRBV27 and TRBJ1-2, with 10 bases that match TRBD1. J gave up 2 bases and V 6 bases, and 15 bases lay outside the gene matches. This CDR3 region has 18 residues. The V gene's germline CDR1 is MNHEY and CDR2 SMNVEV (reference sequence). CDR3 protein: CASRPAGTGAGFNYGYTF. DNA for the CDR3: TGTGCCAGCAGACCTGCCGGGACAGGGGCGGGATTCAACTATGGCTACACCTTC.

A few counts support this clonotype. V is TRBV4-1 and J is TRBJ2-1; D gene uncertain. In germline, CDR1 is MGHRA, CDR2 YSYEKL. CDR3 length: 17 residues. V lost 4 bases and J 0 bases, leaving 16 bases between the germline ends. As DNA, the CDR3 is TGCGCCAGCAGCCTGTACCATGCCGAGAGCTCCTACAATGAGCAGTTCTTC. Translated, it gives CASSLYHAESSYNEQFF.

The V call is TRBV28, the J call TRBJ1-1, with 10 bases fitting TRBD1. This CDR3 spans 16 amino acids. The J segment lost 2 bases and the V segment lost 5 bases, leaving 8 bases of the junction unmatched. The germline gives CDR1 MDHEN, CDR2 SYDVKM. The CDR3 is CASSTRDRGTNTEAFF. CDR3 in DNA: TGTGCCAGCAGTACCCGGGACAGGGGTACAAACACTGAAGCTTTCTTT.

At least ten counts were recorded for this clonotype. The V gene is TRBV11-3, the J gene TRBJ1-1, with D tentatively TRBD1 (5 bases). The germline V gene encodes CDR1 SGHNT and CDR2 YENEEA. Trimming stripped 1 base from V and 1 base from J, with 7 bases between. The CDR3 sequence is 14 residues long. CDR3 DNA sequence: TGTGCCAGCAGCTTAGGACAGAAGAACACTGAAGCTTTCTTT. It encodes CASSLGQKNTEAFF. The full variable domain, with the rest looked up from reference TRBV11-3 and TRBJ1-1, is EAGVVQSPRYKIIEKKQPVAFWCNPISGHNTLYWYLQNLGQGPELLIRYENEEAVDDSQLPKDRFSAERLKGVDSTLKIQPAELGDSAVYLCASSLGQKNTEAFFGQGTRLTVV.

This clonotype was detected many times. This chain joins TRBV6-1 and TRBJ2-7, with D maybe TRBD1 (5 bases). Trimming shortened V by 4 bases and J by 4 bases, and 14 bases separated the two germline ends. CDR3 length: 14 amino acids. Germline V gene sequence: CDR1 MNHNS, CDR2 SASEGT. The CDR3, as DNA: TGTGCCAGCAGTGGGTTGACAGAAATATACGAGCAGTACTTC. Its protein product is CASSGLTEIYEQYF.

This clonotype was counted between two and nine times. The chain is built from TRBV5-1 and TRBJ2-7; TRBD2 matches at 8 bases. Germline V gives CDR1 SGHRS, CDR2 YFSETQ. The V segment lost 4 bases and the J segment 3 bases; nucleotides outside the gene matches: 6. This CDR3 spans 14 amino acids. The CDR3 nucleotides read TGCGCCAGCAGCGCACAGGGACTAGACTACGAGCAGTACTTC. It translates to CASSAQGLDYEQYF.

This clonotype was detected a few times. The chain is built from TRBV15 and TRBJ1-6; 10 bases are shared with TRBD1. There are 15 residues in the CDR3. The ends lost 6 bases at V and 7 bases at J; junction bases unmatched: 6. The germline gives CDR1 LNHNV, CDR2 YYDKDF (reference sequence). The chain's CDR3 is CATRGTGESNSPLHF. The CDR3 bases are TGTGCCACCAGGGGGACAGGGGAGTCGAATTCACCCCTCCACTTT.

This clonotype was observed many times. The chain links TRBV2 to TRBJ2-1, with unresolved D. The V gene's germline CDR1 is SNHLY and CDR2 FYNNEI. This CDR3 region has 13 residues. V was trimmed by 5 bases and J by 8 bases, leaving 13 bases between them. CDR3 bases: TGTGCCAGCAGTAGGGATTCTTGGGATGAGCAGTTCTTC. This translates into CASSRDSWDEQFF.

There are many counts of this clonotype. This chain uses TRBV2 with TRBJ2-7; a weak D match, TRBD1 (6 bases). Germline V CDR1 and CDR2: SNHLY, FYNNEI. CDR3 length: 13 residues. V was cut by 5 bases and J by 5 bases, with 13 bases left in between. The CDR3 sequence is CASSTTGSNEQYF. CDR3 DNA sequence: TGTGCCAGCAGTACAACAGGGTCTAACGAGCAGTACTTC.

In this sample, this clonotype turned up a few times. This chain joins TRBV25-1 and TRBJ1-2; maybe TRBD1 (5 bases). Trimming removed 6 bases from V and 6 bases from J, with 14 bases in between. Germline CDR1 MGHDK, CDR2 SYGVNS. This CDR3 is 13 amino acids long. The DNA for the CDR3 is TGTGCCAGCAGGGGAGGGGCAGTAGATGGCTACACCTTC. This gives the protein CASRGGAVDGYTF.

This clonotype occurred many times. The chain has TRBV12-3 or TRBV12-4 and TRBJ2-1; no clear D. The CDR3 runs to 17 residues. V shed 6 bases and J shed 1 base, with 19 bases lying between them. The CDR3 protein is CASRTLLVEGSYNEQFF. DNA for the CDR3: TGTGCCAGCAGAACCCTCCTAGTGGAAGGGTCCTACAATGAGCAGTTCTTC.

This clonotype was seen repeatedly, ten times or more. The chain couples TRBV18 to TRBJ2-1; D gene unclear. Trimming took 4 bases from V and 6 from J, leaving 10 bases between them. CDR1 is KGHSH, CDR2 LQKENI, per germline. CDR3 length: 13 residues. CDR3 sequence: CASSLTLANEQFF. The CDR3 bases are TGTGCCAGCTCACTCACACTTGCCAATGAGCAGTTCTTC. Variable domain in full (rest from reference TRBV18 and TRBJ2-1): NAGVMQNPRHLVRRRGQEARLRCSPMKGHSHVYWYRQLPEEGLKFMVYLQKENIIDESGMPKERFSAEFPKEGPSILRIQQVVRGDSAAYFCASSLTLANEQFFGPGTRLTVL.

This clonotype has ten or more counts. This chain links TRBV2 with TRBJ2-7; TRBD2 matches 9 bases. The junction had 3 bases not matched to a gene; V was cut back by 3 bases and J by 0 bases. Per the germline V gene, CDR1 is SNHLY and CDR2 is FYNNEI. The CDR3 length is 15 residues. The CDR3 is CASSDSGGLSYEQYF. In DNA, the CDR3 is TGTGCCAGCAGTGATAGCGGGGGACTCTCCTACGAGCAGTACTTC.

This clonotype was observed many times. The chain carries TRBV7-2 and TRBJ2-7, with D hard to call. Germline loops: CDR1 SGHTA, CDR2 FQGNSA. The CDR3 runs to 13 residues. V was clipped by 1 base and J by 2 bases, with 6 bases between them. For the CDR3, the DNA is TGTGCCAGCAGCTTAGAACGGGCCTACGAGCAGTACTTC. Its translation is CASSLERAYEQYF.

The chain combines TRBV7-9 with TRBJ2-3, with a possible D match to TRBD2 (5 bases). The V and J ends lost 0 bases and 5 bases respectively, with 18 bases between them. CDR1 and CDR2 from the germline V gene are SEHNR and FQNEAQ (reference sequence). The CDR3 is 17 amino acids. Here the CDR3 reads CASSLALRTNGGDTQYF. The CDR3 DNA reads TGTGCCAGCAGCTTAGCGCTGAGGACCAATGGAGGAGATACGCAGTATTTT.

The rearrangement joins TRBV10-3 to TRBJ2-3; 11 bases align to TRBD2. V shed 4 bases and J 3 bases; nucleotides not matched to a gene: 9. The CDR3 has 17 amino acids. Looked up from germline, CDR1 is ENHRY and CDR2 is SYGVKD. Here the CDR3 DNA reads TGTGCCATCAGTGGATCCATTTTAGCGGGAGGGACAGATACGCAGTATTTT. It specifies CAISGSILAGGTDTQYF.

This clonotype has a count of ten or more. The chain carries TRBV11-3 and TRBJ2-7; no reliable D call. Trimming pared 0 bases from V and 2 bases from J, leaving 8 bases between. Per germline, CDR1 SGHNT and CDR2 YENEEA. The CDR3 loop spans 14 amino acids. The CDR3 DNA is TGTGCCAGCAGCTTAGATGGAAACACCTACGAGCAGTACTTC. Translated, it gives CASSLDGNTYEQYF.

This clonotype was seen a few times. This chain joins TRBV19 and TRBJ1-1; the D is unclear. This CDR3 has 14 residues. Per the germline V gene, CDR1 is LNHDA and CDR2 is SQIVND (reference sequence). V gave up 0 bases and J gave up 4 bases, with 9 bases separating them. CDR3 bases: TGTGCCAGTAGTATAGATTTGGGAGGCACTGAAGCTTTCTTT. Protein sequence: CASSIDLGGTEAFF.